One and the same sample provided the 8 T cell receptor beta chains below, sequenced in a study of shared clonotypes between healthy human individuals. Libraries were prepared by immunoSEQ multiplex PCR; TCRdb keeps only in-frame clonotypes and omits some of them. The sample contains millions of clones, 95% of which appear only once. Sequenced: naive CD4+ T cells sorted from blood. The sample's subset: CD45RA+ positively selected. The receptors originated from a man aged 18 to 35 in good health.

The CDR3 sequence: CASRVTGATYF. CDR3 sequence (DNA): TGTGCCAGCAGAGTTACAGGGGCGACGTACTTC. The chain recombines TRBV6-1 with TRBJ2-7; 7 positions match TRBD1. V shed 6 bases, J shed 12 bases, and the junction held 8 bases outside the gene matches. The germline V gene has CDR1 MNHNS and CDR2 SASEGT. This CDR3 spans 11 amino acids.

This clone is a singleton in its sample. The chain recombines TRBV2 with TRBJ2-1, with 8 bases identical to TRBD2. Germline-derived CDR1 and CDR2 are SNHLY and FYNNEI. With V trimmed by 6 bases and J by 2 bases, 6 bases remained unmatched. The CDR3 extends over 15 amino acids. The CDR3 sequence is CASRDSGAAYNEQFF. CDR3 nucleotides: TGTGCCAGCAGGGATAGCGGGGCGGCCTACAATGAGCAGTTCTTC.

J is TRBJ2-7 and V is TRBV5-8; D possibly corresponds to TRBD1 (5 bases). Germline V gives CDR1 SGHTS, CDR2 YDEGEE. Trimming cost V 4 bases and J 3 bases, with 23 bases left between them. The CDR3 consists of 17 residues. CDR3 sequence (DNA): TGTGCCAGCAGCCCACTAAGCCCAGGGCTTCTGAACTACGAGCAGTACTTC. This gives the protein CASSPLSPGLLNYEQYF.

The rearrangement uses TRBV28 and TRBJ1-1, with 9 positions matching TRBD1. Germline loops: CDR1 MDHEN, CDR2 SYDVKM. V shed 7 bases and J 4 bases; nucleotides not matched to a gene: 4. This CDR3 comprises 13 residues. Here the CDR3 DNA reads TGTGCCAGCATCAAGACAGGGGGCACTGAAGCTTTCTTT. Residues: CASIKTGGTEAFF.

The chain couples TRBV6-4 to TRBJ1-1; D may be TRBD1 (5 bases). Germline CDR1 MRHNA, CDR2 SNTAGT. There are 13 residues in the CDR3. V shed 0 bases and J shed 11 bases, with 13 bases lying between them. CDR3 sequence: CASSDSAGSGAFF. The CDR3 DNA sequence: TGTGCCAGCAGTGACTCAGCAGGGTCGGGGGCTTTCTTT.

The CDR3 sequence is CASSLSGAVNSPLHF. CDR3 nucleotides: TGTGCCAGCAGCTTATCCGGGGCAGTAAATTCACCCCTCCACTTT. This chain uses TRBV7-6 with TRBJ1-6; D possibly corresponds to TRBD1 (5 bases). Deletions cut 2 bases from V and 7 bases from J, with 12 bases between. The CDR3 extends over 15 amino acids. CDR1 SGHVS and CDR2 FNYEAQ come from the germline V gene.

The chain joins TRBV30 to TRBJ1-2; D remains unclear. This CDR3 region has 13 residues. Trimming cost V 5 bases and J 10 bases, with 20 bases left between them. Germline CDR1 is GTSNPN and CDR2 is SVGIG (reference sequence). The CDR3 DNA follows: TGTGCCTGGCGCCTCTCGGGCTGGGAGGACTACACCTTC. Translating it yields CAWRLSGWEDYTF.

V and J are TRBV6-5 and TRBJ2-7; D might be TRBD1 or TRBD2, each matching 5 bases. The CDR3 length is 15 residues. Trimming shortened V by 2 bases and J by 0 bases, and 11 bases separated the two germline ends. CDR1 is MNHEY, CDR2 SVGAGI, per germline. CDR3 sequence reads: CASSYGTVSSYEQYF. CDR3 bases: TGTGCCAGCAGTTACGGGACGGTAAGCTCCTACGAGCAGTACTTC.